These 5 T cell receptor beta chains were all obtained from the same sample, sequenced in a study of cytomegalovirus exposure and HLA in healthy donors (dated by TCRdb to between 2016 and 2019). The library was produced with the immunoSEQ multiplex PCR assay. For the multiplex PCR, a mixture combining 60 forward primers for TCR Vbeta segments and 13 reverse primers for TCR Jbeta segments was used. TCRdb stores this immuneACCESS table with in-frame sequences only. Part of the clones is absent; in the studies checked, under half of the shortfall reflects unresolved V genes, and no reason is known for the rest. This sample has 85,000 to 110,000 clones in its table, and more than 75% of those were observed once. The ten largest clones capture 10% of the sample. The sequenced material came from PBMCs. These receptors were collected from a woman under 30 in good health and CMV-seropositive.

As DNA, the CDR3 is TGTGCCAGCAGTGATCTAACAGTGAACACTGAAGCTTTCTTT. The encoded protein is CASSDLTVNTEAFF. J is TRBJ1-1 and V is TRBV2; D unclear. The CDR3 is 14 amino acids. Germline V lookup: CDR1 SNHLY, CDR2 FYNNEI. V lost 3 bases and J lost 0, with 8 bases in between.

V and J are TRBV7-8 and TRBJ2-7, with D perhaps matching TRBD2 (5 bases). The CDR3 has 16 amino acids. V gave up 0 bases and J gave up 4 bases, with 16 bases separating them. Germline lookup yields CDR1 SGHVS and CDR2 FQNEAQ. The CDR3 DNA reads as TGTGCCAGCAGCTTAGCGAGGACGGAGGAACTGTACGAGCAGTACTTC. This codes for CASSLARTEELYEQYF.

In its sample, this clone was seen once. V is TRBV29-1 and J is TRBJ2-7, with a weak D call TRBD2 (6 bases). CDR3 length: 15 amino acids. Trimming shortened V by 5 bases and J by 3 bases, and 20 bases separated the two germline ends. Germline CDR1 reads SQVTM; CDR2 reads ANQGSEA. In nucleotides, the CDR3 is TGCAGCGTTACGTTCGGCGGGGCAGAACTCTACGAGCAGTACTTC. It yields the protein CSVTFGGAELYEQYF.

V and J are TRBV15 and TRBJ1-1; D is possibly TRBD1 (6 bases). This CDR3 is 12 amino acids long. V dropped 2 bases and J dropped 8 bases, with 9 bases sitting between them. CDR1 and CDR2 (germline): LNHNV, YYDKDF (reference sequence). This chain's CDR3 is CATSRIGTEAFF. CDR3 nucleotide sequence: TGTGCCACCAGCAGAATCGGGACAGAAGCTTTCTTT.

The rearrangement joins TRBV7-9 to TRBJ1-5; 8 nucleotides match TRBD1. CDR1 is SEHNR, CDR2 FQNEAQ, per germline (reference sequence). After removal of 1 base from V and 5 bases from J, the junction contained 7 bases not matched to a gene. This CDR3 comprises 16 residues. In nucleotides, the CDR3 is TGTGCCAGCAGCTTAGGGGCAGGGGGCAGAGATCAGCCCCAGCATTTT. Residues: CASSLGAGGRDQPQHF.